This T cell receptor beta chain was retrieved from a study of type 1 regulatory T cells. On the study more broadly: An in vitro protocol generated T-allo10, a Tr1-enriched, alloantigen-specific CD4 T cell product.

Each CDR3 protein is one row after TCRdb ran MiXCR on the reads. Of approximately 100,000 distinct CDR3 sequences listed, roughly a third are singletons. This clonotype was recorded only once. Per germline, CDR1 MNHEY and CDR2 SMNVEV (reference sequence). Trimming stripped 6 bases from V and 5 bases from J, with 13 bases between. The CDR3 runs to 13 residues. This sequence joins TRBV27 and TRBJ2-5, with D possibly TRBD2 on 5 matching bases. The clonotype comes from a human donor in good health. Sequenced input: CD4+ T cells, either the whole sample or a sorted fraction (not recorded which). The CDR3: CASSFGDRETQYF. In nucleotides, the CDR3 is TGTGCCAGCAGCTTCGGGGATAGGGAGACCCAGTACTTC.